A selection of T cell receptor beta chains follows, all from one sample in a study of blood T cell repertoires in COVID-19. The method was immunoSEQ multiplex PCR; TCRdb's version includes in-frame clones alone and lacks a portion of them. The table shows 130,000 to 150,000 clones, with 65% to 85% occurring only once. Sequenced input: peripheral blood. Receptor source: a woman aged 50 to 60 with acute or convalescent COVID-19. Each CDR3 is given with its conserved first and last residue. The order of the fields is J gene, V gene, CDR3 protein.

J: TRBJ1-2
V: TRBV6-2/TRBV6-3
CDR3: CASSYSVESYGYTF

J: TRBJ2-1
V: TRBV11-3
CDR3: CASSPAGDNEQFF

J: TRBJ1-6
V: TRBV28
CDR3: CASRTGGYNSPLHF

J: TRBJ1-3
V: TRBV3-1/TRBV3-2
CDR3: CASSQASAGNTIYF

J: TRBJ1-3
V: TRBV2
CDR3: CASSPTQGLGNTIYF

J: TRBJ1-1
V: TRBV5-1
CDR3: CASSNTNTEAFF

J: TRBJ1-2
V: TRBV18
CDR3: CASSYGQGGDYGYTF

J: TRBJ2-1
V: TRBV19
CDR3: CASRAGNEQFF

J: TRBJ2-2
V: TRBV27
CDR3: CASSSPLGTGELFF

J: TRBJ1-5
V: TRBV19
CDR3: CASSSRALSHQPQHF

J: TRBJ2-3
V: TRBV5-5
CDR3: CASSWQEADTQYF

J: TRBJ1-3
V: TRBV13
CDR3: CASSLGAENSGNTIYF

J: TRBJ2-1
V: TRBV9
CDR3: CASSVVGGVSYNEQFF

J: TRBJ2-7
V: TRBV7-8
CDR3: CASSPDRAYEQYF

J: TRBJ2-4
V: TRBV5-4
CDR3: CASSSGQVGSNVKNIQYF

J: TRBJ1-5
V: TRBV19
CDR3: CASSTGPNQPQHF

J: TRBJ2-3
V: TRBV5-1
CDR3: CASSLAASGGTDTQYF

J: TRBJ1-4
V: TRBV2
CDR3: CASSAGGARGEKLFF

J: TRBJ1-5
V: TRBV5-1
CDR3: CASSNGQYNQPQHF

J: TRBJ2-7
V: TRBV30
CDR3: CAWRGEGGYEQYF

J: TRBJ1-1
V: TRBV5-6
CDR3: CASSFLQGNTEAFF

J: TRBJ1-5
V: TRBV7-8
CDR3: CASSLDRGNQPQHF

J: TRBJ1-1
V: TRBV5-4
CDR3: CASSLAGDMGAVTEAFF

J: TRBJ2-4
V: TRBV3-1/TRBV3-2
CDR3: CASSVQGAAKNIQYF

J: TRBJ1-6
V: TRBV23-1
CDR3: CASSEGQGVNSPLHF

J: TRBJ1-1
V: TRBV6-1
CDR3: CASSEPGQGPEAFF

J: TRBJ1-1
V: TRBV9
CDR3: CASSVDPVPPRAEAFF

J: TRBJ1-3
V: TRBV6-5
CDR3: CASSYSKGGEGNTIYF

J: TRBJ2-3
V: TRBV20-1
CDR3: CSASRSSGGWGDTQYF

J: TRBJ2-2
V: TRBV19
CDR3: CASSIGGQSTGELFF

J: TRBJ2-2
V: TRBV7-9
CDR3: CASSLGGNPGELFF

J: TRBJ1-2
V: TRBV11-2
CDR3: CASSSQTGGGYTF

J: TRBJ2-5
V: TRBV13
CDR3: CASSSGEQTQYF

J: TRBJ2-7
V: TRBV18
CDR3: CASSPLHGGTYEQYF

J: TRBJ2-2
V: TRBV18
CDR3: CASSPAGGGTGELFF

J: TRBJ1-2
V: TRBV7-6
CDR3: CASSSRDRGAFHGYTF

J: TRBJ1-1
V: TRBV2
CDR3: CASRADRVYGAFF

J: TRBJ2-3
V: TRBV29-1
CDR3: CSVAREGSTDTQYF

J: TRBJ1-3
V: TRBV11-2
CDR3: CASSLAEGNTIYF

J: TRBJ1-6
V: TRBV6-6
CDR3: CASSYSQGSNSPLHF

J: TRBJ1-2
V: TRBV7-8
CDR3: CASSHDRSLSGYTF

J: TRBJ1-3
V: TRBV6-6
CDR3: CASSELQGSGNTIYF

J: TRBJ2-1
V: TRBV5-1
CDR3: CASSSPESSGDEQFF

J: TRBJ1-4
V: TRBV5-6
CDR3: CASSLARQGEEKLFF

J: TRBJ1-2
V: TRBV7-2
CDR3: CASSLGPGQLGYTF

J: TRBJ2-4
V: TRBV2
CDR3: CASSDPGTSRNIQYF

J: TRBJ1-1
V: TRBV18
CDR3: CASIPPGQGMNTEAFF

J: TRBJ1-5
V: TRBV21-1
CDR3: CASSIRYRGNQPQHF

J: TRBJ2-4
V: TRBV6-2/TRBV6-3
CDR3: CASSSIRMNVAKNIQYF

J: TRBJ2-3
V: TRBV3-1/TRBV3-2
CDR3: CASSLGGEDTQYF